The entry that follows covers one T cell receptor beta chain sequence. Its matching antigen is unknown. With 60 Vbeta and 13 Jbeta primers, the PCR was carried out. TCRdb's copy holds only in-frame clones and misses some; the assay was immunoSEQ multiplex PCR. This listing includes 40,000 to 45,000 clones. The record originates from a study of cytomegalovirus exposure and HLA in healthy donors. Turning to the study itself: In a previous analysis, more than 90 million unique TCR beta sequences were found from 150 million to 200 million T cells. Regarding the study as a whole: Clonal expansion, a later analysis showed, was greater in HLA-associated TCR beta chains than in equally common others.

CDR1 and CDR2 from the germline V gene are SGHVS and FNYEAQ. V shed 3 bases and J shed 6 bases, with 19 bases lying between them. This CDR3 has 16 amino acids. J is TRBJ2-3 and V is TRBV7-6, with D perhaps TRBD2 (6 bases). This TCR derives from a woman aged 30 to 39 in good health and CMV-seronegative. Specimen: PBMCs. CDR3 region: CASSFVTGSGGDTQYF. CDR3 nucleotide sequence: TGTGCCAGCAGCTTCGTGACCGGGAGTGGGGGTGATACGCAGTATTTT.